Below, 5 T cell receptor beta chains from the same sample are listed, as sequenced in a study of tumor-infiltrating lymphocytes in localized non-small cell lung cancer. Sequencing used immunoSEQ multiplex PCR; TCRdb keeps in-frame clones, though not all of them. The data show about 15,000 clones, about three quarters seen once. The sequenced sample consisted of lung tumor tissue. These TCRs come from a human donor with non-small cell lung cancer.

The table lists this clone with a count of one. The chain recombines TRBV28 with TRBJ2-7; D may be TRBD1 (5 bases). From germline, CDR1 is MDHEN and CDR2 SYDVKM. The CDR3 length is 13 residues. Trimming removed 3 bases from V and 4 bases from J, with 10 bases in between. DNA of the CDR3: TGTGCCAGCAGTTTGTCAGGGCCATACGAGCAGTACTTC. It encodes CASSLSGPYEQYF.

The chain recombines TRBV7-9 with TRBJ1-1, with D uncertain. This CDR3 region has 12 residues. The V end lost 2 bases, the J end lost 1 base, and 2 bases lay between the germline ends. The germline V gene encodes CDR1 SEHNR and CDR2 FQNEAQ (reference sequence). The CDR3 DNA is TGTGCCAGCAGCTTATCGAACACTGAAGCTTTCTTT. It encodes CASSLSNTEAFF.

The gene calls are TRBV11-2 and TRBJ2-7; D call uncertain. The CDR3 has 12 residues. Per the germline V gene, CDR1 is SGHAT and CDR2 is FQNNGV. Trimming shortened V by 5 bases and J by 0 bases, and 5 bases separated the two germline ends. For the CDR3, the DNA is TGTGCCAGCAGCACCTACTCCTACGAGCAGTACTTC. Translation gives CASSTYSYEQYF.

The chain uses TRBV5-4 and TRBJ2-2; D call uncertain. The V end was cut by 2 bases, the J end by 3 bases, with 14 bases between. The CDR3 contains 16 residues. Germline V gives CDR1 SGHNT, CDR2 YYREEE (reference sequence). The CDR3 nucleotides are TGTGCCAGCAGCTTAGGAGCGTCAGCTGACACCGGGGAGCTGTTTTTT. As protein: CASSLGASADTGELFF. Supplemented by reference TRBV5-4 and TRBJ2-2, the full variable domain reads ETGVTQSPTHLIKTRGQQVTLRCSSQSGHNTVSWYQQALGQGPQFIFQYYREEENGRGNFPPRFSGLQFPNYSSELNVNALELDDSALYLCASSLGASADTGELFFGEGSRLTVL.

The CDR3, as DNA: TGCGCCAGCAGCTTGGGGCGGGAGGACAATGAGCAGTTCTTC. This gives the protein CASSLGREDNEQFF. The gene calls are TRBV5-1 and TRBJ2-1; the match to TRBD2 covers 8 bases. This CDR3 spans 14 amino acids. Looked up from germline, CDR1 is SGHRS and CDR2 is YFSETQ. V was pared by 0 bases and J by 5 bases, with 1 base of the junction left unmatched.